The present T cell receptor beta chain was sequenced within a study of T cells after yellow fever vaccination. In its sample, this clonotype was seen many times. Germline V lookup: CDR1 SGHTA, CDR2 FQGNSA. The CDR3 runs 14 residues. V dropped 5 bases and J dropped 2 bases, with 13 bases sitting between them. In TCRdb, the 5' RACE reads were re-called with MiXCR into one record per CDR3 protein. The data hold more than 65,000 distinct CDR3 sequences, with approximately 5% observed a single time. The sequencing here drew on CD4+ T cells sorted from PBMCs, taken approximately 16 days after the first yellow fever vaccination. The sequence came from a young man who received the YFV17D yellow fever vaccine. V gene TRBV7-2 combines with J gene TRBJ2-7; D might be TRBD1 or TRBD2, each matching 5 bases. The CDR3 protein is CASSQWTGPYEQYF. The CDR3, as DNA: TGTGCCAGCAGCCAGTGGACGGGGCCCTACGAGCAGTACTTC.